One sample yielded the 29 T cell receptor beta chains listed below, sequenced in a study of T cell responses to AZD1222 COVID-19 vaccine. TCRdb's copy holds only in-frame clones and misses some; the assay was immunoSEQ multiplex PCR. The profile shows about 200,000 clones, 90% to 95% of them singletons. The starting material was peripheral blood, obtained 28 days after the second AZD1222 dose. The receptors originated from an adult who received the AZD1222 COVID-19 vaccine.

The genes are TRBV5-1 and TRBJ2-7, with D perhaps matching TRBD2 (5 bases). This CDR3 has 12 residues. Trimming left V 4 bases short and J 4 bases short, with 9 bases between. Germline CDR1 SGHRS, CDR2 YFSETQ. The CDR3, as DNA: TGCGCCAGCAGCCCAGGAGGATACGAGCAGTACTTC. Protein: CASSPGGYEQYF. Full variable domain (remainder filled in from reference TRBV5-1 and TRBJ2-7): KAGVTQTPRYLIKTRGQQVTLSCSPISGHRSVSWYQQTPGQGLQFLFEYFSETQRNKGNFPGRFSGRQFSNSRSEMNVSTLELGDSALYLCASSPGGYEQYFGPGTRLTVT.

V gene TRBV9 combines with J gene TRBJ1-5; D is undetermined. The germline CDR1 and CDR2 sequences are SGDLS and YYNGEE. This CDR3 has 15 amino acids. V was cut by 0 bases and J by 6 bases, with 13 bases left in between. The CDR3 DNA is TGTGCCAGCAGCGTAGGCGGGCAGCCCATTCAGCCCCAGCATTTT. Its translation is CASSVGGQPIQPQHF.

The rearrangement links TRBV5-8 to TRBJ1-4; 7 nucleotides match TRBD1. Losses at the gene ends were 4 bases for V and 8 bases for J; bases not matched to a gene: 8. CDR1 is SGHTS, CDR2 YDEGEE, per germline. CDR3 length equals 14 residues. CDR3 loop: CASSPGGLYEKLFF. In nucleotides, the CDR3 is TGTGCCAGCAGCCCAGGGGGACTTTACGAAAAACTGTTTTTT.

The chain joins TRBV11-2 to TRBJ2-1, with a possible D match to TRBD2 (6 bases). The CDR3 loop spans 14 amino acids. CDR1 is SGHAT and CDR2 is FQNNGV in the germline V gene. The ends were cut back, 3 bases at V and 6 bases at J, with 12 bases in the middle. In DNA form, the CDR3 reads TGTGCCAGCAGCTTGATATCAGCGGGCAATGAGCAGTTCTTC. It specifies CASSLISAGNEQFF.

The J gene is TRBJ1-2, the V gene TRBV24-1, with 7 bases that match TRBD1. CDR3 length: 14 residues. With V trimmed by 4 bases and J by 5 bases, 6 bases remained unmatched. Germline CDR1 is KGHDR and CDR2 is SFDVKD. CDR3 sequence (DNA): TGTGCCACCAGTGACCGGGGACAGTCTTATGGCTACACCTTC. Translating gives CATSDRGQSYGYTF.

CDR3: CASSVDPSGRDNEKLFF. Here the CDR3 DNA reads TGTGCCAGCAGCGTAGACCCCAGTGGACGGGATAATGAAAAACTGTTTTTT. The chain couples TRBV9 to TRBJ1-4; D unclear. Per germline, CDR1 SGDLS and CDR2 YYNGEE. This CDR3 has 17 residues. V was clipped by 0 bases and J by 4 bases, with 16 bases between them.

The gene calls are TRBV7-8 and TRBJ1-2, with TRBD1 identical over 8 bases. The CDR3 loop spans 14 amino acids. CDR1 is SGHVS and CDR2 is FQNEAQ in the germline V gene. After removal of 5 bases from V and 3 bases from J, the junction contained 5 bases not matched to a gene. In nucleotides, the CDR3 is TGTGCCAGCAGCCCGGAGACAGGGGACTATGGCTACACCTTC. Translation: CASSPETGDYGYTF.

The V gene is TRBV12-3 or TRBV12-4, the J gene TRBJ2-1; the match to TRBD2 covers 7 bases. The CDR3 spans 13 residues. The J segment lost 8 bases and the V segment lost 5 bases, leaving 6 bases of the junction unmatched. The CDR3 region has the DNA TGTGCCAGCAGTCCGACTAGCTTTTATGAGCAGTTCTTC. Amino acids: CASSPTSFYEQFF.

Only one count was recorded for this clone. The chain couples TRBV28 to TRBJ1-2, with D perhaps TRBD1 (5 bases). The CDR3 consists of 12 residues. Germline CDR1 MDHEN, CDR2 SYDVKM. V lost 6 bases to trimming and J lost 4 bases, with 9 bases between them. CDR3 residues: CASRPGGYGYTF. The CDR3 DNA follows: TGTGCCAGCAGACCCGGGGGCTATGGCTACACCTTC.

The chain carries TRBV7-9 and TRBJ2-7; 10 bases line up with TRBD1. Germline V gene lookup returns CDR1 SEHNR and CDR2 FQNEAQ (reference sequence). The V segment lost 3 bases and the J segment 2 bases; nucleotides outside the gene matches: 10. This CDR3 has 17 residues. The CDR3 bases are TGTGCCAGCAGCTTCGACAGGGGGCGGGAGGTCCCCTACGAGCAGTACTTC. Its translation is CASSFDRGREVPYEQYF.

CDR3 loop: CATSREGGRITDTQYF. The CDR3 nucleotides read TGTGCCACCAGCAGAGAGGGCGGGCGGATCACAGATACGCAGTATTTT. The chain joins TRBV15 to TRBJ2-3; TRBD2 is a possible D gene (5 bases). The CDR3 has 16 residues. Germline lookup yields CDR1 LNHNV and CDR2 YYDKDF (reference sequence). The V gene lost 0 bases and the J gene lost 2 bases, with 12 bases spanning the gap.

This clone was observed a single time. The rearrangement joins TRBV18 to TRBJ1-4; no firm D call. V was cut by 0 bases and J by 5 bases, with 10 bases left in between. The CDR3 has 15 residues. Germline CDR1 and CDR2: KGHSH and LQKENI. The CDR3 spells CASSPPGIGNEKLFF. As DNA, the CDR3 is TGTGCCAGCTCACCACCGGGAATTGGGAATGAAAAACTGTTTTTT.

This clone came up once. The J gene is TRBJ1-5, the V gene TRBV2, with 8 positions matching TRBD1. There are 16 residues in the CDR3. The J segment lost 6 bases and the V segment lost 8 bases, leaving 15 bases of the junction unmatched. Germline V gene data show CDR1 as SNHLY and CDR2 as FYNNEI. The CDR3 protein is CASDVQGAKLGQPQHF. CDR3 in DNA: TGTGCCAGCGATGTTCAGGGGGCGAAATTAGGTCAGCCCCAGCATTTT. Full variable domain (rest looked up from reference TRBV2 and TRBJ1-5): EPEVTQTPSHQVTQMGQEVILRCVPISNHLYFYWYRQILGQKVEFLVSFYNNEISEKSEIFDDQFSVERPDGSNFTLKIRSTKLEDSAMYFCASDVQGAKLGQPQHFGDGTRLSIL.

The V and J genes are TRBV19 and TRBJ2-1; D is possibly TRBD2 (5 bases). This CDR3 comprises 15 residues. Between the trimmed V and J ends, which lost 5 bases and 7 bases, there was a span of 18 bases. The germline gives CDR1 LNHDA, CDR2 SQIVND (reference sequence). The CDR3 sequence: CASSSQPGEWNEQFF. The CDR3 region has the DNA TGTGCCAGTAGTTCCCAACCCGGGGAATGGAATGAGCAGTTCTTC.

The rearrangement uses TRBV2 and TRBJ1-1; D is unresolved. The CDR3 has 13 amino acids. Germline CDR1 and CDR2: SNHLY and FYNNEI. Trimming took 6 bases from V and 5 from J, leaving 13 bases between them. The CDR3 DNA reads as TGTGCCAGCAGGGCTTACCCGTGGACTGAAGCTTTCTTT. As protein: CASRAYPWTEAFF.

The chain links TRBV24-1 to TRBJ1-5; D is undetermined. Trimming took off 5 bases at V and 0 bases at J, with 7 bases between the two ends. The CDR3 length is 14 residues. The germline V gene has CDR1 KGHDR and CDR2 SFDVKD. The DNA of the CDR3 is TGTGCCACCAGTGGAGAGATTAGCAATCAGCCCCAGCATTTT. Amino acids: CATSGEISNQPQHF.

The count of this clone is one. A junction boundary mismatches the germline segment, possibly from a read error. The chain combines TRBV27 with TRBJ1-6; perhaps TRBD1 as D (6 bases). Germline CDR1 is MNHEY and CDR2 is SMNVEV (reference sequence). The CDR3 is 15 residues long. CDR3 nucleotide sequence: TGTGCCAGCAGTGTATCCGGGACAACCCTTTCACCCCTCCACTTT. Translated, it gives CASSVSGTTLSPLHF.

The genes are TRBV5-1 and TRBJ2-1; TRBD2 might be the D (5 bases). Germline loops: CDR1 SGHRS, CDR2 YFSETQ. V was trimmed by 4 bases and J by 6 bases, leaving 11 bases between them. The CDR3 sequence is 13 residues long. The chain's CDR3 is CASSPRTLNEQFF. CDR3 in DNA: TGCGCCAGCAGCCCTCGGACTCTCAATGAGCAGTTCTTC. The full variable domain, in which reference TRBV5-1 and TRBJ2-1 provide the parts outside the CDR3, is KAGVTQTPRYLIKTRGQQVTLSCSPISGHRSVSWYQQTPGQGLQFLFEYFSETQRNKGNFPGRFSGRQFSNSRSEMNVSTLELGDSALYLCASSPRTLNEQFFGPGTRLTVL.

V and J are TRBV27 and TRBJ2-7; D uncertain. V gave up 2 bases and J gave up 2 bases, with 7 bases separating them. The CDR3 runs to 13 residues. Germline CDR1 and CDR2: MNHEY and SMNVEV (reference sequence). The CDR3 DNA is TGTGCCAGCAGTTTAGGGATCACCTACGAGCAGTACTTC. Encoded protein: CASSLGITYEQYF.

J is TRBJ1-4 and V is TRBV10-3; D is unresolved. The V gene's germline CDR1 is ENHRY and CDR2 SYGVKD. This CDR3 region has 12 residues. V was clipped by 0 bases and J by 7 bases, with 3 bases between them. The CDR3: CAISESGEKLFF. The CDR3, as DNA: TGTGCCATCAGTGAGTCGGGTGAAAAACTGTTTTTT.

V and J are TRBV27 and TRBJ2-3, with no clear D. The V gene's germline CDR1 is MNHEY and CDR2 SMNVEV (reference sequence). The CDR3 is made up of 13 amino acids. V was pared by 0 bases and J by 4 bases, with 5 bases between. This CDR3 is CASSLSVPDTQYF. In nucleotides, the CDR3 is TGTGCCAGCAGTTTATCGGTCCCAGATACGCAGTATTTT.

This clone was detected only once. The chain links TRBV5-4 to TRBJ1-3; D unresolved. The CDR3 has 14 residues. V was clipped by 0 bases and J by 0 bases, with 4 bases between them. The germline gives CDR1 SGHNT, CDR2 YYREEE (reference sequence). DNA for the CDR3: TGTGCCAGCAGCTTGGGGGCCTCTGGAAACACCATATATTTT. It translates to CASSLGASGNTIYF.

V and J are TRBV19 and TRBJ1-2; a possible D gene is TRBD1 (5 bases). Trimming took off 10 bases at V and 1 base at J, with 22 bases between the two ends. The CDR3 runs 16 residues. In germline, CDR1 is LNHDA, CDR2 SQIVND (reference sequence). The CDR3 is CATRKDTRSDNYGYTF. The CDR3 DNA reads TGTGCCACCAGAAAGGACACCCGATCTGATAACTATGGCTACACCTTC.

J is TRBJ2-3 and V is TRBV25-1, with 9 bases lining up with TRBD2. J was trimmed by 1 base and V by 5 bases; bases with no gene match: 7. CDR3 size: 16 residues. Germline CDR1 MGHDK, CDR2 SYGVNS. The DNA of the CDR3 is TGTGCCAGCAGTCCGCGGGAGGGGGCCCGCACAGATACGCAGTATTTT. Translated, it gives CASSPREGARTDTQYF.

CDR3 sequence reads: CASGLWGVWSEAFF. The CDR3 nucleotides are TGTGCTAGTGGTTTGTGGGGGGTCTGGTCTGAAGCTTTCTTT. The chain has TRBV12-5 and TRBJ1-1, with D possibly being TRBD1 (5 bases). CDR3 size: 14 residues. Germline CDR1 is LGHNT and CDR2 is FRNRAP. Trimming removed 2 bases at V and 6 bases at J, with 13 bases between.

This sequence joins TRBV7-6 and TRBJ1-4, with 8 bases lining up with TRBD1. V trimming: 4 bases; J trimming: 6 bases; junction bases outside the gene matches: 7. The CDR3 consists of 15 residues. CDR1 is SGHVS, CDR2 FNYEAQ, per germline. In DNA form, the CDR3 reads TGTGCCAGCAGCTCGCTGGACAGGGCAGATGAAAAACTGTTTTTT. This gives the protein CASSSLDRADEKLFF.

This clone was recorded once. CDR3 sequence: CASSVVANEQFF. Written as DNA, the CDR3 is TGTGCCAGCAGTGTCGTTGCTAATGAGCAGTTCTTC. The chain employs TRBV2 and TRBJ2-1; D ambiguous. Germline V lookup: CDR1 SNHLY, CDR2 FYNNEI. Trimming removed 4 bases at V and 7 bases at J, with 8 bases between. CDR3 length: 12 residues.

The rearrangement links TRBV27 to TRBJ2-1; no reliable D call. Germline V gene sequence: CDR1 MNHEY, CDR2 SMNVEV (reference sequence). The CDR3 has 16 amino acids. V lost 3 bases and J lost 0, with 12 bases in between. The DNA of the CDR3 is TGTGCCAGCAGTTTTTCTCCAAGGAGCTCCTACAATGAGCAGTTCTTC. This encodes CASSFSPRSSYNEQFF.

The chain links TRBV3-1 (or the pseudogene TRBV3-2) to TRBJ2-2, with D tentatively TRBD2 (5 bases). The CDR3 contains 16 residues. V was cut by 3 bases and J by 3 bases, with 14 bases left in between. CDR1 and CDR2 (germline): LGHDT, YNNKEL (reference sequence). The CDR3 loop reads CASSHHATADTGELFF. The CDR3 coding sequence is TGTGCCAGCAGCCACCACGCAACAGCGGACACCGGGGAGCTGTTTTTT.